This T cell receptor (beta chain) is from a study of cytomegalovirus exposure and HLA in healthy donors. The PCR employed 60 Vbeta primers together with 13 Jbeta primers. Some clones are missing from TCRdb's copy, which holds only in-frame ones; the method was immunoSEQ multiplex PCR. The sample contains some 190,000 clones, about four fifths of which appear only once. The specimen sequenced was PBMCs. The receptor was isolated from a female donor in good health and CMV-seronegative.

The chain's CDR3 is CASSATGWSYEQYF. The CDR3 DNA reads TGTGCCAGCAGTGCGACAGGGTGGTCCTACGAGCAGTACTTC. This rearrangement joins TRBV6-6 to TRBJ2-7; the match to TRBD1 covers 7 bases. This CDR3 spans 14 amino acids. Germline CDR1 is MNHNY and CDR2 is SVGAGI (reference sequence). The junction had 5 bases not matched to a gene; V was cut back by 5 bases and J by 1 base.